This TCR beta chain was obtained from a study of CD8+ T cells in alopecia areata. The wider study: The protocol delivered tofacitinib for 6 to 18 months, then withdrew it for 6 months.

Sampling of alopecia areata patients yielded lesional scalp punch biopsies as well as peripheral blood. Study-level points and caveats: Higher clonality was seen in lesional scalp than in normal scalp, especially in alopecia totalis/universalis. Possibly as an HLA-related effect, TCR sharing across patients appeared less clear than in mice.

Sequencing used cDNA as its template, made by extracting RNA and reverse transcribing it. TCRdb's table, derived via immunoSEQ multiplex PCR, lists solely in-frame clones and lacks some. In the table there are around 10,000 clones, approximately 58% of which are singletons. This CDR3 region has 14 residues. V was cut by 1 base and J by 2 bases, with 10 bases left in between. Germline lookup yields CDR1 SGHDT and CDR2 YYEEEE. Remarks on this clone: As yet, its antigen is unknown.

J is TRBJ2-7 and V is TRBV5-6; D is ambiguous. This sequence originates from a human donor with alopecia areata. Material: skin, obtained at week 0. The CDR3 region is CASSLLSSPYEQYF. In DNA form, the CDR3 reads TGTGCCAGCAGCTTGCTGTCCTCCCCCTACGAGCAGTACTTC.